This T cell receptor beta chain was captured by sequencing in a study of cytomegalovirus exposure and HLA in healthy donors (dated by TCRdb to the late 2010s). Turning to the overall study: An earlier analysis of approximately 640 of the donors reported approximately 270 Gb of sequence data and some 120 million unique TCR beta sequences from around 200 million T cells. An early release that covered fewer than 800 HLA-typed donors contained approximately 300 gigabases of sequencing data and 75 million to 100 million unique TCR sequences. Of the roughly 430 genotyped donors, over 65% fell in the genetic ancestry cluster associated with self-reported Caucasian donors. The study aimed to test whether cataloging public T cell receptors could reveal signatures of past pathogen exposure. The study profiled the T cell repertoires of 500 to 800 subjects by immunosequencing and related them to cytomegalovirus serostatus. Along with the roughly 710-subject first cohort, a separate validation cohort of roughly 110 different subjects was used. High-throughput TCR immunosequencing, statistical association of individual TCRs with disease status, and machine learning were combined to predict cytomegalovirus infection status. A later analysis re-examined previously published TCR beta repertoires from 600 to 700 donors and added high-resolution HLA genotyping to investigate patterns of TCR occurrence. Rather than drawing on any new phenotypic data, the later analysis identified candidate immune exposures from TCR beta sequences and the way those sequences occurred across donors. An earlier analysis of roughly 580 of the donors used high-throughput TCR beta sequencing to judge whether each TCR beta V gene segment behaved as functional or pseudogenic. Donor age, sex, ethnicity and CMV serostatus were collected together with the repertoire data. A later genetic analysis took genome-wide SNP genotypes for about 55% of the roughly 670 donors and used that subset as a discovery cohort. Every discovery cohort repertoire had been produced on one sequencing platform. Both class I and class II loci were covered by HLA typing, at four-digit resolution. Typing coverage varied by locus: roughly 620-640 donors for A, B, C, DRB1 and DQB1; approximately 500 for DQA1; approximately 570 for DPA1; around 490 for DPB1. Roughly five DR-DQ haplotypes were treated as single units for association and clustering because of strong linkage in the cohort. Across around 400 genotyped donors of the cohort, an average of approximately 220,000 unique TCR beta nucleotide sequences per donor were sequenced, and approximately 17% of those sequences were non-productive.

Overall study results and their limits: In the study, around 160 TCR beta chains were listed as associated with cytomegalovirus. Because HLA typing was unavailable for some donors at each locus, only the typed subset was used in association tests. In a later genetic analysis, fewer N-insertions in productive TCRs were reported among donors in an Asian-associated ancestry cluster than the roughly 710-donor mean. Broadly in line with IMGT annotations, most TCR beta V segments showed up in productive rearrangements about 87% or about 30% of the time in an earlier analysis of 450 to 600 of the donors. Correlated functional status among segregating V segments might reflect linkage disequilibrium, but an unknown experimental factor could not be ruled out. A later analysis found that TCR association rates varied across HLA loci, with DRB1 alleles showing the most associated TCRs and HLA-C alleles the fewest. Roughly uniform sequencing depth across donors was assumed in presence/absence analyses, although this assumption may not hold. CMV serostatus was the only immune exposure information available for the cohort. According to the authors, the approach could potentially be generalized to other disease states and immunological phenotypes. The earlier analysis of a few hundred of the donors excluded 15 to 20 rarely observed V segments, including chromosome 9 orphons, because counts were too low. A further reported finding was that TCR beta sequences accurately predicted the HLA-A and HLA-B alleles for most subjects in the first cohort. A group of highly shared sequence variants was considered likely to be a technical artifact of the sequencing pipeline. In a later analysis, HLA-associated TCR beta chains showed more clonal expansion and lower generation probabilities than non-associated chains that were equally common. Most TCR sequences were observed very rarely across donors, whereas some public TCRs were present in many individuals. In both the original and validation cohorts, the classifier was reported to diagnose cytomegalovirus status with high specificity and sensitivity. An association between a missense DCLRE1C variant and V-gene and J-gene trimming of TCR beta chains was found in a later genetic analysis and replicated in an independent cohort. In this cohort, only TCR beta chains were sequenced, and detectable features were limited by the absence of alpha or paired-chain data. A few of the identified cytomegalovirus-associated TCR beta chains were confirmed in vitro to be specific for cytomegalovirus antigens. According to a later analysis, parvovirus B19, influenza, CMV and Epstein-Barr virus appeared linked to several top co-occurrence clusters. Because the 87-base-pair reads could not distinguish some IMGT-functional V segments, including TRBV6-2 and TRBV6-3, those segments were excluded. In a later analysis, around 17,000 TCR beta sequences were associated with specific HLA alleles at a false discovery rate of 0.05. When HLA alleles, especially DR and DQ, strongly co-occurred, attributing TCR associations to individual alleles was difficult. In a later analysis, most CMV-associated TCR beta chains were found to appear HLA-restricted, with HLA associations seemingly driven largely by CMV exposure.

Note on this clone: Its antigen is still unknown. Per-base qualities were not stored, and no clone one base away is much larger.

Trimming removed 5 bases from V and 6 bases from J, leaving 18 bases between the germline ends. For CDR1 and CDR2, the germline V gene (reference sequence) lists PRHDT and FYEKMQ. The CDR3 covers 15 residues, taking in both the cysteine and the phenylalanine. CDR3 DNA is the only sequence kept; it has 45 bases, read in frame from the first base. The library was generated by the immunoSEQ multiplex PCR assay. For the multiplex PCR, a mixture combining 60 forward primers for TCR Vbeta segments and 13 reverse primers for TCR Jbeta segments was used. The CDR3 region of rearranged TCR beta genes was amplified from genomic DNA with a multiplex PCR assay. The Illumina HiSeq System was used to sequence the amplified TCR beta libraries as 87-base-pair reads. Per the authors' processing: Across the 670 or so repertoires, a later analysis counted about 81 million unique TCR beta chains, approximately 12 million of which were shared by at least two donors. To remove PCR and sequencing errors, raw reads were error-corrected and collapsed into unique sequences using a nearest-neighbor algorithm that merged closely related sequences. To assign V, D and J gene segments, CDR3 sequences were aligned to IMGT reference sequences. For a sequence to be retained, a match of at least six nucleotides was required to both a V gene segment and a J gene segment. A rearrangement counted as productive if the CDR3 had no stop codons and remained in frame with V and J, and every other rearrangement counted as non-productive. CDR3 was defined by IMGT convention, running from the second conserved V-encoded cysteine to the conserved J-encoded phenylalanine. In an earlier analysis of 550 to 650 of the donors, sequences lacking an unambiguous match to a single V gene segment were excluded. An earlier analysis of some 500 of the donors classified V segments as functional when productive rearrangements were above 56.7% and as segregating when the standard deviation between donors was above 5%. A statistical classification framework was built for diagnosing cytomegalovirus status from the catalog of TCR beta chain sequences. In a later analysis, TCR nucleotide sequences were compared against IMGT/GENE-DB human TR gene sequences so that V and J genes could be assigned. The TCRdist pipeline was used in a later analysis to assign CDR3 sequences and most-parsimonious VDJ recombination scenarios. A later analysis defined each TCR beta chain by its CDR3 amino acid sequence plus V-gene family, and excluded reads lacking a unique V-gene family. As a way to deal with suspected cross-contamination and a sequencing artifact, a later analysis dropped 450 to 700 nucleotide sequences that were highly shared and had low generation probability. For each public chain, a later analysis derived a clonal expansion index from normalized ranks of inferred template counts within each repertoire. Generation probabilities in a later analysis came from a VDJ recombination model fitted to out-of-frame rearrangements, and those results were checked against IGoR. Hypergeometric tests were used in a later analysis to score TCR-TCR, TCR-HLA and TCR-CMV co-occurrence, with a repertoire-size bias correction applied to the TCR pairs. To estimate false discovery rates, a later analysis permuted the HLA or CMV assignments 20 times. In a later analysis, co-occurring TCRs were grouped with DBSCAN, and TCRdist sequence similarity was added when clustering was performed within HLA-allele-positive subsets. Repertoires with fewer than 30,000 or more than 120,000 public chains, plus five repertoires with anomalous nucleotide sharing, were excluded from co-occurrence clustering. TCRdb mirrors the immuneACCESS table, restricted to in-frame sequences. Some clones are absent from its copies; in checked studies, under half trace to an unresolved V gene, and the reason for the others is unknown. D and trimming were read from the DNA, whereas the V and J calls and clone size are those reported in that table. The sample has about 160,000 clones on record, more than 80% of them singletons. Clones ranked in the top ten supply approximately 13% of the sample.

The cohort consisted of 670 or so healthy bone marrow donors. At the time of sampling, all cohort members were nominally healthy, though unrecorded immune exposures were likely present. The donor tested CMV seronegative, placing the donor among the 352 seronegative members of the cohort. A peripheral blood sample was collected from each donor, and TCR beta sequencing was performed on peripheral blood mononuclear cells. The Qiagen DNeasy Blood Extraction Kit was used to extract genomic DNA from the blood cell samples. This clonotype was sampled from a woman in her forties or fifties in good health and CMV-seronegative. Material: PBMCs. Recombination linked TRBV13 to TRBJ2-3; the D gene is possibly TRBD1, with 5 bases matching. CDR3 region: CASSPRAGRGDTQYF. The nucleotide sequence is given as TGTGCCAGCAGCCCGAGAGCAGGGCGTGGGGATACGCAGTATTTT.